This TCR beta chain is drawn from a study of OX40 agonist ivuxolimab in advanced cancers. From germline, CDR1 is SGHDN and CDR2 FVKESK. V lost 1 base, J lost 7 bases, and 5 bases lay in between. The CDR3 runs to 12 residues. Sequencing was performed with immunoSEQ multiplex PCR; in TCRdb, only in-frame clones are kept and a portion is missing. The sample records fewer than 70,000 clones, around four fifths being singletons. V and J are TRBV14 and TRBJ1-3; TRBD1 is a possible D gene (5 bases). The receptor's source is an adult with an advanced solid tumor such as melanoma, head and neck, liver or kidney cancer. Material: CD4+ or CD8+ T cells sorted from blood, obtained in a trial of the OX40 agonist ivuxolimab. The CDR3 region has the DNA TGTGCCAGCAGCCAAGGGGGGAACACCATATATTTT. Residues: CASSQGGNTIYF.